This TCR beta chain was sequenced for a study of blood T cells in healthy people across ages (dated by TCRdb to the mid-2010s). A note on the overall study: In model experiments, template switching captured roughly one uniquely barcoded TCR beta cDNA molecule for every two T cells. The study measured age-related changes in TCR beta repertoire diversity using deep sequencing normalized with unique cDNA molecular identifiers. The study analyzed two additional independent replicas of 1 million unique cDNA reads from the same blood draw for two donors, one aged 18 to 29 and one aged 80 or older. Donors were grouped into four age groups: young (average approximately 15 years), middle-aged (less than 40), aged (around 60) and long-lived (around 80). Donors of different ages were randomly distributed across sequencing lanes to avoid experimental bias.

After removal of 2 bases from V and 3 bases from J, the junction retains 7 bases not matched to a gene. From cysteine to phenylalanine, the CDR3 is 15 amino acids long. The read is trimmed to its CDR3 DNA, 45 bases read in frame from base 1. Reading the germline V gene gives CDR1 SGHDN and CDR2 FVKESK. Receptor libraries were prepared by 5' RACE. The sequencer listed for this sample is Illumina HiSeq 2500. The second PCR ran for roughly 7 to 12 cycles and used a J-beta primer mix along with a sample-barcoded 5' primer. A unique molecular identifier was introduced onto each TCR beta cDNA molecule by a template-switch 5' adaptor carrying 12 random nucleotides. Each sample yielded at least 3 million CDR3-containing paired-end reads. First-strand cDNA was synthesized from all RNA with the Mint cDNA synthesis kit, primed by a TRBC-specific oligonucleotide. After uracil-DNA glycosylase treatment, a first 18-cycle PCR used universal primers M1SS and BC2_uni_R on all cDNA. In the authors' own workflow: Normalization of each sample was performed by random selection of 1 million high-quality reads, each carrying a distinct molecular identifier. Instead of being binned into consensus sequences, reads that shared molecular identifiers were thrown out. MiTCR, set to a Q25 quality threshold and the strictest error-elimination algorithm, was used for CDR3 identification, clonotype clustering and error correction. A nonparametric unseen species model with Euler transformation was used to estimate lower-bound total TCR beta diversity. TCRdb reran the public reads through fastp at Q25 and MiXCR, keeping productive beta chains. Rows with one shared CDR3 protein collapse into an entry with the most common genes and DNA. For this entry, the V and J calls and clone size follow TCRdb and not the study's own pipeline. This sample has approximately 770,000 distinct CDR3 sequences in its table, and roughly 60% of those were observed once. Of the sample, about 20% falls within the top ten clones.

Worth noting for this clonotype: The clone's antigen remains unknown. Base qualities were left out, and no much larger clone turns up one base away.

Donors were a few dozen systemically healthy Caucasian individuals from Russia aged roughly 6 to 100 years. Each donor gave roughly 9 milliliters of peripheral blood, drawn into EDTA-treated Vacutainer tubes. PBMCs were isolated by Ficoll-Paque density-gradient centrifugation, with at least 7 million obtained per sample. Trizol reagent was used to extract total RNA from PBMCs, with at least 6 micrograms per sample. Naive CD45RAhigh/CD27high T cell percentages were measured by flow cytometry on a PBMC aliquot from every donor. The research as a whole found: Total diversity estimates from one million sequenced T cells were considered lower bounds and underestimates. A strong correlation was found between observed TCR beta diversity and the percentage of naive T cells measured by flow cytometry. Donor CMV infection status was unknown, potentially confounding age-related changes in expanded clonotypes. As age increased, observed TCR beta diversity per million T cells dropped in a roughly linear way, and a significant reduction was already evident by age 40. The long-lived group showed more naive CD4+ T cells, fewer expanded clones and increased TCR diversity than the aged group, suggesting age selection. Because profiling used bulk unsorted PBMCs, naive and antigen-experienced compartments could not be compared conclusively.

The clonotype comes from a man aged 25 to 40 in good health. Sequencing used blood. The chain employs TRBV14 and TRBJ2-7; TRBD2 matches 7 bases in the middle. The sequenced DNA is TGTGCCAGCAGCCAAATCGTAGCGGGCTACTACGAGCAGTACTTC. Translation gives CASSQIVAGYYEQYF.